This entry features one TCR beta chain sequence. Antigen specificity is unknown. Naive CD8 isolation took CD45RO-negative cells positively selected for CCR7 and excluded terminally differentiated effector memory CD45RA+ cells. The data are from a study of shared clonotypes between healthy human individuals. Study summary: Three CD4 naive, three CD4 memory, two CD8 naive and one CD8 memory plate were used per donor. Regarding the study as a whole: Relative to memory subsets, naive subsets generally showed larger estimated richness.

At the deep level, the assay was run. As originally analysed: Quality scores were absent from the junction-only immunoSEQ sequences, so filtering differed. Profiled with immunoSEQ multiplex PCR; TCRdb holds only in-frame clones, not every one. V and J calls and clone size are copied from that table; D and trimming were computed from the DNA. The data show around 2.1 million clones, about 93% seen once. The CDR3 loop spans 15 amino acids. The V and J ends lost 4 bases and 3 bases respectively, with 13 bases between them. In germline, CDR1 is SGHTA, CDR2 FQGNSA. V is TRBV7-2 and J is TRBJ2-1, with a weak D call TRBD2 (5 bases). The receptor comes from a young man in good health. Some clones in this sample may be carry-over from other donors' samples. Sequencing used naive CD8+ T cells from PBMCs. The CDR3 DNA follows: TGTGCCAGCAGCTCGCGACTCCGGGGCTACAATGAGCAGTTCTTC. It codes for CASSSRLRGYNEQFF.